This T cell receptor beta chain stems from a study of control samples from healthy donors and cancer patients. The table came from immunoSEQ multiplex PCR; TCRdb's copy has only in-frame clones and leaves some out. This sample has 200,000 to 250,000 clones, with just under 95% found just once. The sequence was collected from a man between 45 and 60 years old in good health. The sequenced sample was blood.

Here the CDR3 DNA reads TGTGCCAGCAGCTTTCGTAGCGGGGGGTTAGAAGAGACCCAGTACTTC. Translating gives CASSFRSGGLEETQYF. V is TRBV5-4 and J is TRBJ2-5; TRBD2 agrees at 10 bases. Trimming at V came to 2 bases and at J to 3 bases, leaving 7 bases not matched to a gene. In germline, CDR1 is SGHNT, CDR2 YYREEE (reference sequence). The CDR3 is made up of 16 amino acids.